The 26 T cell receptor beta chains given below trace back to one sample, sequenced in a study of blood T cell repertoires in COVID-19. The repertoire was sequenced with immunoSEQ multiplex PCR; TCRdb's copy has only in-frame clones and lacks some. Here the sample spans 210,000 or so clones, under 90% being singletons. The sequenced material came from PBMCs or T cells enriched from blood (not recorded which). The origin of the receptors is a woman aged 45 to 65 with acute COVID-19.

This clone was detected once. The CDR3 DNA sequence: TGTGCCAGCAGTCCTACAGGGTATGGCTACACCTTC. Its protein is CASSPTGYGYTF. V usage is TRBV12-3 or TRBV12-4 and J usage is TRBJ1-2; weak D call: TRBD1 (6 bases). The germline V and J ends were trimmed by 5 bases and 5 bases, with 9 bases remaining between them. CDR3 length: 12 residues.

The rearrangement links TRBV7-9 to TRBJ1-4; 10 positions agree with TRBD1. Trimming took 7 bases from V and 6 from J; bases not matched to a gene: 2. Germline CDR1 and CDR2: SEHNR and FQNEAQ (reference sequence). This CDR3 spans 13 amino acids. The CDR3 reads CASKGQGHEKLFF. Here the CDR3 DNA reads TGTGCCAGCAAGGGACAGGGGCATGAAAAACTGTTTTTT. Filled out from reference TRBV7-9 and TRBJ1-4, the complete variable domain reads DTGVSQNPRHKITKRGQNVTFRCDPISEHNRLYWYRQTLGQGPEFLTYFQNEAQLEKSRLLSDRFSAERPKGSFSTLEIQRTEQGDSAMYLCASKGQGHEKLFFGSGTQLSVL.

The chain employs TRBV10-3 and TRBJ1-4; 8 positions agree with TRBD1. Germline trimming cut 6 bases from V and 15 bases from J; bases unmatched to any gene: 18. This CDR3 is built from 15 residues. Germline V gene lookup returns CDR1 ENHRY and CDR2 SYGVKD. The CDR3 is CAISALGQEQGEVFF. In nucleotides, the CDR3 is TGTGCCATCAGCGCCCTGGGACAGGAGCAAGGCGAAGTGTTTTTT.

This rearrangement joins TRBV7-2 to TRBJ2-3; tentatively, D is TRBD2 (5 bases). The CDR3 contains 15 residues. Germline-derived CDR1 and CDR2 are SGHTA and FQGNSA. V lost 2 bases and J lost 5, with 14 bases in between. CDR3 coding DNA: TGTGCCAGCAGCTTAACCCGCGCGGCGGGAGATACGCAGTATTTT. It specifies CASSLTRAAGDTQYF.

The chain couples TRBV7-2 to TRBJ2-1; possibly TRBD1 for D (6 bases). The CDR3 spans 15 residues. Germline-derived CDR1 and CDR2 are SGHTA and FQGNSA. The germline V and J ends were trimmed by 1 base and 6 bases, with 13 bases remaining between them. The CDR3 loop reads CASSLVQGLGNEQFF. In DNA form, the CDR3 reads TGTGCCAGCAGCTTAGTACAGGGATTGGGCAATGAGCAGTTCTTC. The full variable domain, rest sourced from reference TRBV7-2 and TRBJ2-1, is GAGVSQSPSNKVTEKGKDVELRCDPISGHTALYWYRQSLGQGLEFLIYFQGNSAPDKSGLPSDRFSAERTGGSVSTLTIQRTQQEDSAVYLCASSLVQGLGNEQFFGPGTRLTVL.

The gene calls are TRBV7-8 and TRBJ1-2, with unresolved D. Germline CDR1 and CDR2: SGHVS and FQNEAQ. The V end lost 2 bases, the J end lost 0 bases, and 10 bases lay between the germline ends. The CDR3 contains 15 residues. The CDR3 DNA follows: TGTGCCAGCAGCTTAAACTTACTAGCTAACTATGGCTACACCTTC. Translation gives CASSLNLLANYGYTF.

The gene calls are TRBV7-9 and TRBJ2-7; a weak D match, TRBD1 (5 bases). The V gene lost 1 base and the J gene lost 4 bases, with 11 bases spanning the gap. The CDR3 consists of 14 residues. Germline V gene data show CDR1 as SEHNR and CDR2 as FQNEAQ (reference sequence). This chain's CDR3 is CASSLGGQPYEQYF. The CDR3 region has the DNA TGTGCCAGCAGCTTAGGTGGACAACCTTACGAGCAGTACTTC.

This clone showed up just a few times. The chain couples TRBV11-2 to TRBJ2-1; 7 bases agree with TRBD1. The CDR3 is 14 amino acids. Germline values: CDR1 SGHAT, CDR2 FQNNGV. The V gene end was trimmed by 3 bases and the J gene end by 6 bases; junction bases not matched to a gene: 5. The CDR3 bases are TGTGCCAGCAGCTTCGACAGGGCCCCCAATGAGCAGTTCTTC. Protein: CASSFDRAPNEQFF. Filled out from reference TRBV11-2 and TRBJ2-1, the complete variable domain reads EAGVAQSPRYKIIEKRQSVAFWCNPISGHATLYWYQQILGQGPKLLIQFQNNGVVDDSQLPKDRFSAERLKGVDSTLKIQPAKLEDSAVYLCASSFDRAPNEQFFGPGTRLTVL.

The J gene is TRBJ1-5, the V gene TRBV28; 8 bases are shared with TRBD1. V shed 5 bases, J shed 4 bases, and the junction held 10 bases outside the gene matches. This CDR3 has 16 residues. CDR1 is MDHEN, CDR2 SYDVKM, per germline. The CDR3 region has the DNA TGTGCCAGCAGTGCCAGAGGGACAGGAGCAAATCAGCCCCAGCATTTT. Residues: CASSARGTGANQPQHF.

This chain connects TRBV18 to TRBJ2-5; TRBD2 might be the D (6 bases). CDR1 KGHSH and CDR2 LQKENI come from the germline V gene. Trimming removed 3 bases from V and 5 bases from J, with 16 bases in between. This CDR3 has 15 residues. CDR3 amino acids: CASSPPGRGGETQYF. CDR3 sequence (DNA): TGTGCCAGCTCACCTCCCGGACGCGGAGGGGAGACCCAGTACTTC.

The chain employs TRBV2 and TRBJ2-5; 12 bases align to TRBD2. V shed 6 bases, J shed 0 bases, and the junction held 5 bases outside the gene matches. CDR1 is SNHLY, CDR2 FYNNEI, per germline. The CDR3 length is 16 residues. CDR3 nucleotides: TGTGCCAGCAGGCACCGACTAGCGGGGGACCAAGAGACCCAGTACTTC. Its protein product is CASRHRLAGDQETQYF. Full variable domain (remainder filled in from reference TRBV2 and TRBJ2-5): EPEVTQTPSHQVTQMGQEVILRCVPISNHLYFYWYRQILGQKVEFLVSFYNNEISEKSEIFDDQFSVERPDGSNFTLKIRSTKLEDSAMYFCASRHRLAGDQETQYFGPGTRLLVL.

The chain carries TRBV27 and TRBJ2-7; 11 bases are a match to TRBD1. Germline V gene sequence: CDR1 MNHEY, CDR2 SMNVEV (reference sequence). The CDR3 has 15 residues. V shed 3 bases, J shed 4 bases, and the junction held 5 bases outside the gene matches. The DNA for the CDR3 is TGTGCCAGCAGTTTGGACAGGGGGCTATGGTACGAGCAGTACTTC. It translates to CASSLDRGLWYEQYF.

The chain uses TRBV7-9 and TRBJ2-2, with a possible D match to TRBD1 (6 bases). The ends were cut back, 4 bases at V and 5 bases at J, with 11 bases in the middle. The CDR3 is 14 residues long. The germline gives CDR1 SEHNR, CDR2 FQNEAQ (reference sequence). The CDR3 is CASSSYRVTGELFF. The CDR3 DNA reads TGTGCCAGCAGCTCTTACAGGGTGACCGGGGAGCTGTTTTTT.

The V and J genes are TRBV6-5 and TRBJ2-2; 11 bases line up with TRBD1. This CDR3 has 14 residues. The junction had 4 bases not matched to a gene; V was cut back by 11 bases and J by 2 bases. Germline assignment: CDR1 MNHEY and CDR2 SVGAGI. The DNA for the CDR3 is TGTGCCGTTAGGACAGGGGGCAACACCGGGGAGCTGTTTTTT. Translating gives CAVRTGGNTGELFF.

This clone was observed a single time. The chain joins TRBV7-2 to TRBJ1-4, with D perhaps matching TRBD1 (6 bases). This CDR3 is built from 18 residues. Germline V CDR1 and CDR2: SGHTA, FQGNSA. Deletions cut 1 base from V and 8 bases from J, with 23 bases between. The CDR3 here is CASSLVFMGAVNQEKLFF. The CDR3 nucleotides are TGTGCCAGCAGCTTAGTTTTCATGGGGGCAGTCAATCAAGAAAAACTGTTTTTT.

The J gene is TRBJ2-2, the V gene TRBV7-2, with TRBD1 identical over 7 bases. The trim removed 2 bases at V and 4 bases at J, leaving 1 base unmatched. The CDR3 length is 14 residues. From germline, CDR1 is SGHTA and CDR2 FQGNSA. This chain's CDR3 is CASSLTGATGELFF. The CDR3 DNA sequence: TGTGCCAGCAGCTTAACAGGGGCCACCGGGGAGCTGTTTTTT. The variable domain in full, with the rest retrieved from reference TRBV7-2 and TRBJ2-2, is GAGVSQSPSNKVTEKGKDVELRCDPISGHTALYWYRQSLGQGLEFLIYFQGNSAPDKSGLPSDRFSAERTGGSVSTLTIQRTQQEDSAVYLCASSLTGATGELFFGEGSRLTVL.

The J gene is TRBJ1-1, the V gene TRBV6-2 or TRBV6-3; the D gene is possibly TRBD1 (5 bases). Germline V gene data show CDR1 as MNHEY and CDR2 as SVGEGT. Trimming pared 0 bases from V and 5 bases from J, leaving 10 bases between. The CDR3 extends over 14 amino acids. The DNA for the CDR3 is TGTGCCAGCAGTTACTCCTACCGGGGGACTGAAGCTTTCTTT. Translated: CASSYSYRGTEAFF.

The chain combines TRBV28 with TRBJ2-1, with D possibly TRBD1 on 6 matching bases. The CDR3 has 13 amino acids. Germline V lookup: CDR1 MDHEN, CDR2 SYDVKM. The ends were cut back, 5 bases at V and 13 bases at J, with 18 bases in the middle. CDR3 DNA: TGTGCCAGCAGTCCCCACGACAGGAGATTCCAGTTCTTC. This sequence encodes CASSPHDRRFQFF.

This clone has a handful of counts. CDR3 sequence: CTRSSGSYNEQFF. The CDR3 coding sequence is TGCACCAGATCTAGCGGTTCCTACAATGAGCAGTTCTTC. The J gene is TRBJ2-1, the V gene TRBV1; the D call in the table, TRBD2, was not verified against the DNA. TRBV1 corresponds to a pseudogene. The CDR3 is 13 amino acids.

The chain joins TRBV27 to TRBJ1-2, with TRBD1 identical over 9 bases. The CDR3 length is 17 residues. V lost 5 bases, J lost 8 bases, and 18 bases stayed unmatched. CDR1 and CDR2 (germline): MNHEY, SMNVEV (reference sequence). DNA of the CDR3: TGTGCCAGCAGTCAACTTGGGGACAGGGATCCCTCTTCGGGCTACACCTTC. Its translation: CASSQLGDRDPSSGYTF.

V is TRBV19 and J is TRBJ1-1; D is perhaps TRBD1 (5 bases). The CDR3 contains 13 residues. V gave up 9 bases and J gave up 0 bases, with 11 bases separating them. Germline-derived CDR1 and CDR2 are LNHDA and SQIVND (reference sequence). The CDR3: CASEDKMNTEAFF. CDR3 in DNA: TGTGCCAGCGAGGACAAAATGAACACTGAAGCTTTCTTT. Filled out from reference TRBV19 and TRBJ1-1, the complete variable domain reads DGGITQSPKYLFRKEGQNVTLSCEQNLNHDAMYWYRQDPGQGLRLIYYSQIVNDFQKGDIAEGYSVSREKKESFPLTVTSAQKNPTAFYLCASEDKMNTEAFFGQGTRLTVV.

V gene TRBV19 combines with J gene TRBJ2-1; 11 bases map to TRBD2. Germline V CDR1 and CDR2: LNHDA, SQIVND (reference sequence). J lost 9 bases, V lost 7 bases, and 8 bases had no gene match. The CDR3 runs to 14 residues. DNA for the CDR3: TGTGCCAGTACCCTAGCGGGGGGTGTGGTTGAGCAGTTCTTC. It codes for CASTLAGGVVEQFF.

The CDR3 loop reads CASRTGTPNSYEQYF. CDR3 sequence (DNA): TGCGCCAGCAGGACCGGGACACCCAACTCCTACGAGCAGTACTTC. The chain uses TRBV4-1 and TRBJ2-7; D is perhaps TRBD1 (6 bases). Germline V gene lookup returns CDR1 MGHRA and CDR2 YSYEKL. The CDR3 runs to 15 residues. The V and J ends lost 6 bases and 0 bases respectively, with 15 bases between them.

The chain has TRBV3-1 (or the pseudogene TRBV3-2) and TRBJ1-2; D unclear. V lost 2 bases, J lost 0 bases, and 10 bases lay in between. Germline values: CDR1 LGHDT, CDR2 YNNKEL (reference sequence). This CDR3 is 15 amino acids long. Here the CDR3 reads CASSQLRAANYGYTF. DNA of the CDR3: TGTGCCAGCAGCCAATTGAGGGCGGCTAACTATGGCTACACCTTC.

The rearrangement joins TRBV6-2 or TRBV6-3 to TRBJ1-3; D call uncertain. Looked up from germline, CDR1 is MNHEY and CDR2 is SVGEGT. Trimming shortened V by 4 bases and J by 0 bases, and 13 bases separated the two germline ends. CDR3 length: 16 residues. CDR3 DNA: TGTGCCAGCAGTTCCGGTGCGGGTAACTCTGGAAACACCATATATTTT. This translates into CASSSGAGNSGNTIYF.

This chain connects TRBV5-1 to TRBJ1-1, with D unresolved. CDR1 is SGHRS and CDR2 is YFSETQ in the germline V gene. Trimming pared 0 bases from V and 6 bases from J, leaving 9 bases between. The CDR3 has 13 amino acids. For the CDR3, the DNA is TGCGCCAGCAGCTTGGTTGTGGGCGCTGAAGCTTTCTTT. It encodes CASSLVVGAEAFF. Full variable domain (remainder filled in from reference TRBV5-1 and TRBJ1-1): KAGVTQTPRYLIKTRGQQVTLSCSPISGHRSVSWYQQTPGQGLQFLFEYFSETQRNKGNFPGRFSGRQFSNSRSEMNVSTLELGDSALYLCASSLVVGAEAFFGQGTRLTVV.